The 3 T cell receptor beta chains below come from one sample, sequenced in a study of blood T cell repertoires in COVID-19. Sequencing used immunoSEQ multiplex PCR; TCRdb keeps in-frame clones, though not all of them. The sample contains roughly 280,000 clones, around 87% of which appear only once. The material sequenced was peripheral blood. These receptors originate from an older woman with COVID-19, enrolled during active disease.

The J gene is TRBJ1-2, the V gene TRBV7-2; D is perhaps TRBD1 (5 bases). Germline CDR1 and CDR2: SGHTA and FQGNSA. The CDR3 totals 13 residues. V dropped 5 bases and J dropped 14 bases, with 21 bases sitting between them. Here the CDR3 DNA reads TGTGCCAGCAGCCCCGGGGGAGGGGTCCTAGCGACCTTC. Protein sequence: CASSPGGGVLATF.

J is TRBJ2-7 and V is TRBV6-5; maybe TRBD1 (6 bases). Germline loops: CDR1 MNHEY, CDR2 SVGAGI. Trimming stripped 5 bases from V and 3 bases from J, with 14 bases between. The CDR3 contains 14 residues. The CDR3 DNA reads as TGTGCCAGCAGTCGGGACAAGAACCTCTACGAGCAGTACTTC. Its translation is CASSRDKNLYEQYF.

This rearrangement joins TRBV5-8 to TRBJ2-7; D is unresolved. The CDR3 loop spans 13 amino acids. Germline V lookup: CDR1 SGHTS, CDR2 YDEGEE. Trimming stripped 2 bases from V and 1 base from J, with 7 bases between. This CDR3 reads CASSLTGSYEQYF. CDR3 in DNA: TGTGCCAGCAGCTTAACCGGTTCCTACGAGCAGTACTTC. Full variable domain (missing parts from reference TRBV5-8 and TRBJ2-7): EAGVTQSPTHLIKTRGQQATLRCSPISGHTSVYWYQQALGLGLQFLLWYDEGEERNRGNFPPRFSGRQFPNYSSELNVNALELEDSALYLCASSLTGSYEQYFGPGTRLTVT.